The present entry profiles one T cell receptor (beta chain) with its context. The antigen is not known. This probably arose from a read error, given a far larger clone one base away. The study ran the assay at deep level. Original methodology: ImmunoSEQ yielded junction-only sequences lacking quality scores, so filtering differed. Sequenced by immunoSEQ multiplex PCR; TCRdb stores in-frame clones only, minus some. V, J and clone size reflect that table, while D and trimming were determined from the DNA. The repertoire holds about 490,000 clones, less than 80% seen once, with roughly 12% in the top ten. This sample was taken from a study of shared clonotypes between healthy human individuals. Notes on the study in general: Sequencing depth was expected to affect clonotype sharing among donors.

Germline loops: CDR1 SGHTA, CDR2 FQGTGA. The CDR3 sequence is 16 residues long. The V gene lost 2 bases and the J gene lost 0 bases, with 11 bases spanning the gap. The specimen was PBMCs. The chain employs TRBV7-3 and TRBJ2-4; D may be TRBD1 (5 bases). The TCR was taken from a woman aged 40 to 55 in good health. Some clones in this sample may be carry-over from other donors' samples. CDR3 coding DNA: TGTGCCAGCAGCTTAGGGGCAGGGCTAGCCAAAAACATTCAGTACTTC. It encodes CASSLGAGLAKNIQYF.